One sample yielded the 24 T cell receptor beta chains listed below, sequenced in a study of early T cells in non-severe SARS-CoV-2 infection. TCRdb re-called the 5' RACE reads through MiXCR, storing one row per CDR3 protein. The sample holds about 28,000 distinct CDR3 sequences, under 6% seen once. Specimen: whole blood. The receptors shown here come from an adult who was a healthcare worker with PCR-confirmed SARS-CoV-2 infection or an uninfected control (not recorded which).

This clonotype was counted ten times or more. The chain's CDR3 is CASSSPAGEKLFF. CDR3 bases: TGTGCCAGCTCCTCCCCCGCGGGGGAAAAACTGTTTTTT. V is TRBV18 and J is TRBJ1-4; no reliable D call. Germline V gives CDR1 KGHSH, CDR2 LQKENI. This CDR3 region has 13 residues. Trimming removed 6 bases from V and 8 bases from J, with 13 bases in between.

This clonotype was recorded at least ten times. The gene calls are TRBV6-1 and TRBJ2-6; D is tentatively TRBD1 or TRBD2 (5 bases each). CDR3 length equals 15 residues. The V and J ends lost 7 bases and 0 bases respectively, with 10 bases between them. Per the germline V gene, CDR1 is MNHNS and CDR2 is SASEGT. The CDR3 is CASKPGPSGANVLTF. CDR3 nucleotide sequence: TGTGCCAGCAAGCCGGGACCCTCTGGGGCCAACGTCCTGACTTTC.

This clonotype was seen a handful of times. The J gene is TRBJ2-2, the V gene TRBV29-1; D is unclear. Germline V gives CDR1 SQVTM, CDR2 ANQGSEA. With 4 bases removed from V and 3 bases from J, the gap between germline ends came to 3 bases. This CDR3 has 11 residues. The CDR3 sequence is CSVADTGELFF. The CDR3 nucleotides read TGCAGCGTTGCAGACACCGGGGAGCTGTTTTTT.

The rearrangement uses TRBV20-1 and TRBJ2-1; 7 nucleotides line up with TRBD2. Germline V gives CDR1 DFQATT, CDR2 SNEGSKA (reference sequence). CDR3 length: 16 residues. The junction had 15 bases not matched to a gene; V was cut back by 6 bases and J by 4 bases. In DNA, the CDR3 is TGCAGTGCCGGGACTACCTCACCCTCCGGGTACAATGAGCAGTTCTTC. The encoded protein is CSAGTTSPSGYNEQFF.

This clonotype is categorized as medium-sized (0.01 to 0.1%). The chain has TRBV10-2 and TRBJ2-1, with D possibly matching TRBD2 (7 bases). V lost 5 bases to trimming and J lost 10 bases, with 18 bases between them. The CDR3 runs 14 residues. Germline assignment: CDR1 WSHSY and CDR2 SAAADI. For the CDR3, the DNA is TGCGCCAGCAGTAGGGCAGGGGAGGGTCGGGAGCAGTTCTTC. The encoded protein is CASSRAGEGREQFF.

At least ten counts were recorded for this clonotype. The chain has TRBV12-5 and TRBJ2-3; 10 positions match TRBD2. Germline trimming cut 8 bases from V and 2 bases from J; bases unmatched to any gene: 7. The CDR3 consists of 15 residues. Germline V gene lookup returns CDR1 LGHNT and CDR2 FRNRAP. CDR3 DNA sequence: TGTGCTAGTCGGGTAGCGGGGGGCGCCACAGATACGCAGTATTTT. Translating it yields CASRVAGGATDTQYF.

This clonotype was detected many times. The V call is TRBV12-3 or TRBV12-4, the J call TRBJ2-5; D not certain. The CDR3 is 14 amino acids. Trimming removed 6 bases from V and 3 bases from J, with 14 bases in between. CDR3: CASSHFTLKETQYF. CDR3 nucleotide sequence: TGTGCCAGCAGCCACTTCACTTTAAAAGAGACCCAGTACTTC.

This clonotype was recorded many times. This sequence joins TRBV7-9 and TRBJ1-1; TRBD1 is a possible D gene (6 bases). The germline V and J ends were trimmed by 5 bases and 3 bases, with 10 bases remaining between them. The CDR3 is 13 amino acids. Germline-derived CDR1 and CDR2 are SEHNR and FQNEAQ (reference sequence). For the CDR3, the DNA is TGTGCCAGCAGCCTAAGGGGGGACACTGAAGCTTTCTTT. Protein product: CASSLRGDTEAFF.

Ten or more counts support this clonotype. This chain uses TRBV2 with TRBJ1-4; unclear D gene. Between the trimmed V and J ends, which lost 6 bases and 8 bases, there was a span of 10 bases. Looked up from germline, CDR1 is SNHLY and CDR2 is FYNNEI. This CDR3 contains 12 residues. CDR3 sequence (DNA): TGTGCCAGCAGCCACTCAAGAGAAAAACTGTTTTTT. Translating gives CASSHSREKLFF.

There are many counts of this clonotype. V and J are TRBV18 and TRBJ2-7, with a possible D match to TRBD2 (6 bases). The V end lost 3 bases, the J end lost 0 bases, and 15 bases lay between the germline ends. The CDR3 has 16 amino acids. Germline V gene sequence: CDR1 KGHSH, CDR2 LQKENI. The CDR3 sequence: CASSPSRRGPSYEQYF. For the CDR3, the DNA is TGTGCCAGCTCACCTTCGCGGAGGGGCCCCTCCTACGAGCAGTACTTC.

In this sample, this clonotype turned up a few times. The chain links TRBV11-3 to TRBJ1-1; D is undetermined. This CDR3 has 15 residues. V was cut by 5 bases and J by 4 bases, with 17 bases left in between. Germline V gives CDR1 SGHNT, CDR2 YENEEA. The CDR3 nucleotides read TGTGCCAGCAGCCTCCTCCCGGGAGTCTTCACTGAAGCTTTCTTT. Amino acid sequence: CASSLLPGVFTEAFF.

This clonotype was counted many times. The J gene is TRBJ2-7, the V gene TRBV25-1, with a possible D match to TRBD1 (6 bases). This CDR3 has 14 residues. CDR1 is MGHDK and CDR2 is SYGVNS in the germline V gene. V lost 5 bases and J lost 2, with 13 bases in between. The CDR3 bases are TGTGCCAGCAGTCCCGGGACAATTCCCTACGAGCAGTACTTC. It codes for CASSPGTIPYEQYF.

V is TRBV6-1 and J is TRBJ2-5, with D tentatively TRBD1 or TRBD2 (6 bases each). The ends were cut back, 3 bases at V and 4 bases at J, with 12 bases in the middle. From germline, CDR1 is MNHNS and CDR2 SASEGT. This CDR3 contains 14 residues. The DNA of the CDR3 is TGTGCCAGCAGTGACGGGGGCGGTGGAGAGACCCAGTACTTC. The encoded protein is CASSDGGGGETQYF.

Judged by abundance, this clonotype is medium-sized. The chain's CDR3 is CSARDNKQTSSTDTQYF. The CDR3 DNA reads TGCAGTGCTAGAGATAACAAACAGACCTCTAGCACAGATACGCAGTATTTT. The V gene is TRBV20-1, the J gene TRBJ2-3; no clear D gene. The CDR3 is 17 residues long. From germline, CDR1 is DFQATT and CDR2 SNEGSKA (reference sequence). V lost 0 bases, J lost 0 bases, and 16 bases lay in between.

This clonotype occurred many times. The rearrangement joins TRBV6-6 to TRBJ1-6; 12 bases align to TRBD1. V lost 4 bases to trimming and J lost 7 bases; unmatched junction nucleotides: 5. Germline V gene sequence: CDR1 MNHNY, CDR2 SVGAGI (reference sequence). This CDR3 has 16 residues. The CDR3 spells CASSSHGTGGNSPLHF. The DNA of the CDR3 is TGTGCCAGCAGTTCCCACGGGACAGGGGGCAATTCACCCCTCCACTTT.

This clonotype was counted ten times or more. The chain employs TRBV5-1 and TRBJ2-2, with 7 bases fitting TRBD1. Germline-derived CDR1 and CDR2 are SGHRS and YFSETQ. V shed 4 bases, J shed 0 bases, and the junction held 3 bases outside the gene matches. This CDR3 region has 15 residues. The chain's CDR3 is CASSPGTANTGELFF. Here the CDR3 DNA reads TGCGCCAGCAGCCCCGGGACAGCGAACACCGGGGAGCTGTTTTTT.

This clonotype occurred a few times. V and J are TRBV6-6 and TRBJ1-2; the D gene is possibly TRBD1 (5 bases). V lost 5 bases, J lost 7 bases, and 14 bases lay in between. The V gene's germline CDR1 is MNHNY and CDR2 SVGAGI (reference sequence). The CDR3 sequence is 13 residues long. In DNA form, the CDR3 reads TGTGCCAGCAGTGCTGGGGGAGGGACTGGCTACACCTTC. This sequence encodes CASSAGGGTGYTF.

This chain joins TRBV11-2 and TRBJ2-1; 9 nucleotides line up with TRBD2. The CDR3 runs 16 residues. Per the germline V gene, CDR1 is SGHAT and CDR2 is FQNNGV. Germline trimming cut 4 bases from V and 2 bases from J; bases unmatched to any gene: 6. The CDR3 loop reads CASSSRGLAPYNEQFF. For the CDR3, the DNA is TGTGCCAGCAGCTCCCGCGGACTAGCGCCCTACAATGAGCAGTTCTTC.

This clonotype was observed at least ten times. The genes are TRBV3-1 and TRBJ1-1, with D maybe TRBD1 (5 bases). Trimming left V 5 bases short and J 2 bases short, with 9 bases between. Germline loops: CDR1 LGHDT, CDR2 YNNKEL (reference sequence). This CDR3 has 13 amino acids. The DNA for the CDR3 is TGTGCCAGCAGCTTTCAGGGAAACACTGAAGCTTTCTTT. This gives the protein CASSFQGNTEAFF.

The table lists this clonotype with a few counts. The chain uses TRBV7-2 and TRBJ2-7, with D maybe TRBD2 (5 bases). With 1 base removed from V and 2 bases from J, the gap between germline ends came to 15 bases. This CDR3 contains 16 residues. Germline-derived CDR1 and CDR2 are SGHTA and FQGNSA. This CDR3 is CASSLEVLALPYEQYF. The CDR3 DNA follows: TGTGCCAGCAGCTTAGAAGTATTAGCGTTGCCCTACGAGCAGTACTTC.

Ten or more counts support this clonotype. The chain uses TRBV7-9 and TRBJ2-1; 7 bases map to TRBD2. This CDR3 spans 17 amino acids. Looked up from germline, CDR1 is SEHNR and CDR2 is FQNEAQ (reference sequence). Trimming took 0 bases from V and 5 from J; bases not matched to a gene: 10. Written as DNA, the CDR3 is TGTGCCAGCAGCTTAGCGGGGTTTCGCGGGAGCAACAATGAGCAGTTCTTC. Translated, it gives CASSLAGFRGSNNEQFF.

This clonotype was detected only a few times. The chain links TRBV12-3 or TRBV12-4 to TRBJ1-1; TRBD1 might be the D (5 bases). The CDR3 has 17 residues. The ends were cut back, 3 bases at V and 4 bases at J, with 21 bases in the middle. CDR3 protein: CASSFGGVFGSVTEAFF. CDR3 nucleotide sequence: TGTGCCAGCAGTTTCGGGGGGGTGTTTGGAAGTGTCACTGAAGCTTTCTTT.

This clonotype was found many times. This chain uses TRBV12-3 or TRBV12-4 with TRBJ2-2; the match to TRBD1 covers 10 bases. The CDR3 loop spans 15 amino acids. J lost 5 bases, V lost 3 bases, and 3 bases had no gene match. The CDR3 spells CASSLGQGMTGELFF. Written as DNA, the CDR3 is TGTGCCAGCAGTTTGGGACAGGGGATGACCGGGGAGCTGTTTTTT.

This clonotype was counted at least ten times. V gene TRBV7-6 combines with J gene TRBJ2-1; 9 bases align to TRBD2. Germline assignment: CDR1 SGHVS and CDR2 FNYEAQ. Unmatched junction bases numbered 7, after V lost 5 bases and J lost 5 bases. The CDR3 is made up of 15 amino acids. The CDR3 here is CASSTRLAVNNEQFF. CDR3 nucleotides: TGTGCCAGCAGCACCCGACTAGCGGTTAACAATGAGCAGTTCTTC.